This TCR beta chain originates from a study of T cell responses to AZD1222 COVID-19 vaccine. Study at large: Second doses that came at about 4 or about 12 weeks were put together.

The protocol was immunoSEQ multiplex PCR, while the TCRdb copy is restricted to in-frame clones and leaves out a portion. The repertoire consists of some 100,000 clones, with approximately 87% occurring once and the leading ten covering 3% to 4%. Study-wide results and caveats: The study reported that nearly half of spike-specific TCRs target unmutated variant regions.

The CDR3 loop spans 15 amino acids. From germline, CDR1 is SNHLY and CDR2 FYNNEI. V was shortened by 1 base and J by 3 bases, with 10 bases between the two germline ends. Regarding this clone: The antigen remains unidentified.

The material sequenced was peripheral blood, taken on day 0 of AZD1222 vaccination. This clonotype originated in an adult in good health. The gene calls are TRBV2 and TRBJ1-5; D is unresolved. The CDR3 nucleotides are TGTGCCAGCAGTGAAGATGGCAGAAACAATCAGCCCCAGCATTTT. It translates to CASSEDGRNNQPQHF.